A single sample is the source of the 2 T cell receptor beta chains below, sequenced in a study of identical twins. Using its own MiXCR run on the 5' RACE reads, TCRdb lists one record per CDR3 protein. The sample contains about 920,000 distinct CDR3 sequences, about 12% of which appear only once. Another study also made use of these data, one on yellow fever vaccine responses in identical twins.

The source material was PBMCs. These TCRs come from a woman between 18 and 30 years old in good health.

The CDR3 sequence: CASSFLLETGHEQFF. Written as DNA, the CDR3 is TGTGCCAGCAGTTTTTTACTAGAAACAGGGCATGAGCAGTTCTTC. V usage is TRBV28 and J usage is TRBJ2-1; D might be TRBD1 (6 bases). This CDR3 comprises 15 residues. The V gene's germline CDR1 is MDHEN and CDR2 SYDVKM. V shed 3 bases and J shed 8 bases, with 17 bases lying between them.

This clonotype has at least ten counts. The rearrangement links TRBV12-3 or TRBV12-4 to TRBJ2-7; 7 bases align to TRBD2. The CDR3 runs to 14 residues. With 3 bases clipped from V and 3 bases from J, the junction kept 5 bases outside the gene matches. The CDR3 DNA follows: TGTGCCAGCAGTTTTGGTCCTAGCGGCTACGAGCAGTACTTC. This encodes CASSFGPSGYEQYF.